The present T cell receptor beta chain was sequenced within a study of shared clonotypes between healthy human individuals. Only CD45RO-negative cells positively selected for CCR7 counted as naive CD8 cells, so terminally differentiated effector memory CD45RA+ cells were excluded. Each donor was a Caucasian adult residing in Nashville, Tennessee. Deep was the level at which the assay was run. Using immunoSEQ multiplex PCR, the repertoire was profiled, and TCRdb retains in-frame clones only, with some absent. The top ten hold about 0.11% of the sample, which has more than 500,000 clones, around 96% seen once. The length of the CDR3 is 15 residues. With 6 bases removed from V and 3 bases from J, the gap between germline ends came to 18 bases. Germline V CDR1 and CDR2: LNHDA, SQIVND (reference sequence). Study-level points and caveats: The authors expected sequencing depth to affect clonotype sharing among donors.

Comments on this clone: Its antigen is not known.

The receptor was isolated from a woman under 40 in good health. The rearrangement links TRBV19 to TRBJ2-7, with D possibly TRBD1 on 7 matching bases. Sequencing was carried out using naive CD8+ T cells sorted from blood. The CDR3 DNA sequence: TGTGCCAGTAGGGAGGGGGACAGCGCCTACTACGAGCAGTACTTC. It encodes CASREGDSAYYEQYF.